Given below is one T cell receptor beta chain in context. The antigen remains undetermined. This sample is drawn from a study of brain metastases from non-small cell lung cancer. Findings and limits, study-wide: Expanded T-cell clones appeared in 50% to 80% of brain metastases over primaries. Brain metastases shared most TCR repertoire with primaries, with sparse T cells.

Some clones are missing from TCRdb's copy, which holds only in-frame ones; the method was immunoSEQ multiplex PCR. The table records around 500 clones, around 93% of them present only once. The source of this sequence is a donor over 35 with non-small cell lung cancer. Material: tissue from a brain metastasis.

The CDR3 spells CASSIRDLVGQPQHF. The CDR3 DNA reads as TGTGCCAGTAGTATCAGGGACCTCGTGGGTCAGCCCCAGCATTTT. The rearrangement uses TRBV19 and TRBJ1-5, with D maybe TRBD1 (5 bases). Germline loops: CDR1 LNHDA, CDR2 SQIVND (reference sequence). This CDR3 spans 15 amino acids. Trimming removed 3 bases at V and 6 bases at J, with 15 bases between.